This T cell receptor (beta chain) was profiled in a study of graft-versus-host responses after intestinal transplantation. Study observations and caveats: Some GvH clones were seen earlier in gut or blood, suggesting intestinal origin. Levels of circulating GvH clones at their peak were associated with early post-transplant HvG declines.

Points on this clone: The antigen remains unidentified.

Sequencing used immunoSEQ multiplex PCR; TCRdb keeps in-frame clones, though not all of them. The data contain over 85,000 clones, over 85% of them singletons. From germline, CDR1 is SGDLS and CDR2 YYNGEE. With 4 bases removed from V and 4 bases from J, the gap between germline ends came to 15 bases. The CDR3 spans 15 residues. The receptor was derived from a human donor who received an intestinal transplant. The chain is built from TRBV9 and TRBJ1-5; TRBD1 might be the D (5 bases). The input for sequencing was unstimulated CD8+ T cells sorted from spleen or lymph node cells, taken before intestinal transplant. The CDR3 region has the DNA TGTGCCAGCAGCCTAAGGGGCCGTGAGAATCAGCCCCAGCATTTT. Translating gives CASSLRGRENQPQHF.